Sequencing of this T cell receptor beta chain was carried out in a study of cytomegalovirus exposure and HLA in healthy donors. The study, taken as a whole, reports: Whilst most TCR sequences proved rare, a subset of public TCRs occurred across many donors. Subsequent analysis showed first-cohort TCR clusters tending to co-occur in 120 validation repertoires.

The CDR3 extends over 13 amino acids. Trimming pared 2 bases from V and 2 bases from J, leaving 10 bases between. Germline V gene sequence: CDR1 GTSNPN, CDR2 SVGIG (reference sequence). This clone was counted once. Its antigen remains unknown. TCRdb's copy holds only in-frame clones and misses some; the assay was immunoSEQ multiplex PCR. The sample has almost 70,000 clones, over 95% seen once. Specimen: PBMCs. The chain couples TRBV30 to TRBJ2-7; D might be TRBD2 (6 bases). This clonotype originated in a woman under 30 in good health and CMV-seropositive. The CDR3 loop is CAWSLGLAYEQYF. The DNA for the CDR3 is TGTGCCTGGAGTCTGGGACTTGCCTACGAGCAGTACTTC.